Sequencing of this TCR beta chain was carried out in a study of T cell responses to AZD1222 COVID-19 vaccine. Study as a whole: The analysis combined second doses at about 4 or about 12 weeks. Study-wide results and caveats: White British ancestry dominated among donors, who included more females, and clonal diversity was possibly underestimated. Targeting of unmutated variant regions was reportedly seen in nearly half of spike-specific TCRs.

Assay used: immunoSEQ multiplex PCR; TCRdb lists only in-frame clones, some missing. The table shows about 85,000 clones, with roughly nine tenths occurring only once. A few counts support this clone. Its matching antigen is unknown. Trimming took 5 bases from V and 2 from J, leaving 8 bases between them. The CDR3 length is 13 residues. The sequenced sample was peripheral blood, obtained on day 0 of AZD1222 vaccination. The sequence was obtained from an adult in good health. The genes are TRBV12-3 or TRBV12-4 and TRBJ2-3; a possible D gene is TRBD1 (6 bases). The CDR3 spells CASSRQVTDTQYF. In DNA form, the CDR3 reads TGTGCCAGCAGTCGACAGGTCACAGATACGCAGTATTTT.